This entry lists 25 T cell receptor beta chains sequenced from one sample in a study of blood T cell repertoires in COVID-19. TCRdb keeps only in-frame clones here, not all; method: immunoSEQ multiplex PCR. This table holds about half a million clones, 80% to 90% found once. The material sequenced was peripheral blood. All receptors come from a human donor in a cohort sampled during active COVID-19.

The V call is TRBV6-5, the J call TRBJ2-7; 10 nucleotides line up with TRBD2. Germline CDR1 and CDR2: MNHEY and SVGAGI. Trimming removed 2 bases from V and 5 bases from J; junction bases left unmatched: 9. This CDR3 spans 16 amino acids. The CDR3 region has the DNA TGTGCCAGCAGTTACCTCAGCGGGAGGGCCGGGAACGAGCAGTACTTC. It specifies CASSYLSGRAGNEQYF.

The chain employs TRBV4-2 and TRBJ2-2, with D perhaps matching TRBD1 (5 bases). The germline gives CDR1 LGHNA, CDR2 YNFKEQ. The CDR3 length is 15 residues. With 3 bases removed from V and 1 base from J, the gap between germline ends came to 9 bases. The CDR3 DNA reads as TGTGCCAGCAGCCAGCAACAGGTGAACACCGGGGAGCTGTTTTTT. This encodes CASSQQQVNTGELFF.

The V gene is TRBV27, the J gene TRBJ1-2, with D maybe TRBD1 (5 bases). This CDR3 has 14 amino acids. Germline lookup yields CDR1 MNHEY and CDR2 SMNVEV (reference sequence). Trimming took 7 bases from V and 4 from J, leaving 16 bases between them. The CDR3 loop is CASTKNGDFYGYTF. The DNA of the CDR3 is TGTGCCAGCACCAAAAACGGGGACTTCTATGGCTACACCTTC.

The chain combines TRBV4-1 with TRBJ2-3; possible D gene TRBD1, 6 bases. The V end lost 0 bases, the J end lost 5 bases, and 15 bases lay between the germline ends. Germline lookup yields CDR1 MGHRA and CDR2 YSYEKL. The CDR3 consists of 16 residues. For the CDR3, the DNA is TGCGCCAGCAGCCAAGAAGACAGGTCATCAGGAGATACGCAGTATTTT. Translation gives CASSQEDRSSGDTQYF.

The chain carries TRBV28 and TRBJ2-3, with 10 bases fitting TRBD2. Unmatched junction bases numbered 1, after V lost 5 bases and J lost 2 bases. Germline V lookup: CDR1 MDHEN, CDR2 SYDVKM. This CDR3 has 14 residues. CDR3 sequence reads: CASSGTSATDTQYF. CDR3 bases: TGTGCCAGCAGTGGGACTAGCGCCACAGATACGCAGTATTTT.

This clone has only one observation. Within the sample, other DNA sequences also encode this same CDR3. This chain connects TRBV3-1 (or the pseudogene TRBV3-2) to TRBJ2-7; TRBD2 matches 9 bases. V lost 3 bases, J lost 4 bases, and 1 base stayed unmatched. The CDR3 runs 13 residues. The germline gives CDR1 LGHDT, CDR2 YNNKEL (reference sequence). As DNA, the CDR3 is TGTGCCAGCAGCCAGGGACTAGCATACGAGCAGTACTTC. Its protein is CASSQGLAYEQYF.

This chain joins TRBV15 and TRBJ2-1, with 11 bases fitting TRBD2. Germline-derived CDR1 and CDR2 are LNHNV and YYDKDF (reference sequence). The CDR3 loop spans 17 amino acids. Trimming at V came to 1 base and at J to 5 bases, leaving 7 bases not matched to a gene. Here the CDR3 DNA reads TGTGCCACCAGCAGAGCGGGACTAGCGGTGACTAACAATGAGCAGTTCTTC. Protein: CATSRAGLAVTNNEQFF. The variable domain in full, with the rest retrieved from reference TRBV15 and TRBJ2-1, is DAMVIQNPRYQVTQFGKPVTLSCSQTLNHNVMYWYQQKSSQAPKLLFHYYDKDFNNEADTPDNFQSRRPNTSFCFLDIRSPGLGDTAMYLCATSRAGLAVTNNEQFFGPGTRLTVL.

The chain is built from TRBV24-1 and TRBJ2-5; possible D gene TRBD1, 5 bases. There are 16 residues in the CDR3. Germline lookup yields CDR1 KGHDR and CDR2 SFDVKD. Trimming removed 1 base at V and 2 bases at J, with 13 bases between. The CDR3 loop reads CATSDLSKGSQETQYF. CDR3 DNA sequence: TGTGCCACCAGTGATTTAAGCAAGGGGTCGCAAGAGACCCAGTACTTC.

V and J are TRBV6-5 and TRBJ1-1, with a possible D match to TRBD1 (6 bases). The CDR3 loop spans 15 amino acids. The V gene's germline CDR1 is MNHEY and CDR2 SVGAGI. V lost 4 bases, J lost 2 bases, and 14 bases lay in between. The CDR3 reads CASSLVKDSNTEAFF. The CDR3 region has the DNA TGTGCCAGCAGTTTGGTGAAGGACAGCAACACTGAAGCTTTCTTT.

The chain carries TRBV30 and TRBJ1-2, with 8 bases fitting TRBD1. V dropped 0 bases and J dropped 4; count of bases not matched to a gene: 4. This CDR3 contains 14 residues. Germline CDR1 reads GTSNPN; CDR2 reads SVGIG (reference sequence). The CDR3 DNA is TGTGCCTGGAGTGTAAGCAGGGGGCCCTATGGCTACACCTTC. Its protein is CAWSVSRGPYGYTF. Full variable domain (missing parts from reference TRBV30 and TRBJ1-2): SQTIHQWPATLVQPVGSPLSLECTVEGTSNPNLYWYRQAAGRGLQLLFYSVGIGQISSEVPQNLSASRPQDRQFILSSKKLLLSDSGFYLCAWSVSRGPYGYTFGSGTRLTVV.

The genes are TRBV9 and TRBJ2-3; D is unclear. Trimming took 0 bases from V and 2 from J, leaving 16 bases between them. The CDR3 sequence is 17 residues long. Germline assignment: CDR1 SGDLS and CDR2 YYNGEE. The CDR3, as DNA: TGTGCCAGCAGCGTAGGGGCTTTATTCAGATCCACAGATACGCAGTATTTT. This translates into CASSVGALFRSTDTQYF.

CDR3 DNA sequence: TGTGCCAGCAGCAACGACAGGGGGCGAGGGAGGATGGCCCTGAACACTGAAGCTTTCTTT. As protein: CASSNDRGRGRMALNTEAFF. V is TRBV6-2 or TRBV6-3 and J is TRBJ1-1, with 10 positions matching TRBD1. J lost 0 bases, V lost 6 bases, and 19 bases had no gene match. Germline assignment: CDR1 MNHEY and CDR2 SVGEGT. The CDR3 is made up of 20 amino acids.

The chain employs TRBV5-1 and TRBJ1-4; a possible D gene is TRBD1 (6 bases). There are 14 residues in the CDR3. Between the trimmed V and J ends, which lost 2 bases and 5 bases, there was a span of 10 bases. Germline V gene sequence: CDR1 SGHRS, CDR2 YFSETQ. CDR3 DNA: TGCGCCAGCAGCTTTGGGGGCAGAAATGAAAAACTGTTTTTT. Translated, it gives CASSFGGRNEKLFF.

This chain connects TRBV29-1 to TRBJ1-1, with D maybe TRBD1 (5 bases). V was clipped by 4 bases and J by 2 bases, with 11 bases between them. Germline CDR1 reads SQVTM; CDR2 reads ANQGSEA. The CDR3 is made up of 13 amino acids. CDR3 loop: CSVAQGPNTEAFF. Written as DNA, the CDR3 is TGCAGCGTTGCGCAGGGCCCCAACACTGAAGCTTTCTTT. Looking up the rest from reference TRBV29-1 and TRBJ1-1 gives the full variable domain: SAVISQKPSRDICQRGTSLTIQCQVDSQVTMMFWYRQQPGQSLTLIATANQGSEATYESGFVIDKFPISRPNLTFSTLTVSNMSPEDSSIYLCSVAQGPNTEAFFGQGTRLTVV.

J is TRBJ2-3 and V is TRBV4-1, with a possible D match to TRBD1 (6 bases). The CDR3 runs to 15 residues. Looked up from germline, CDR1 is MGHRA and CDR2 is YSYEKL. V lost 2 bases and J 5 bases, leaving 14 bases between the germline ends. The CDR3 DNA is TGCGCCAGCAGCCAAACCTCAGGGGTGGAAGATACGCAGTATTTT. Translation: CASSQTSGVEDTQYF.

The CDR3, as DNA: TGTGCCAGCAGTTTAGAGTCAGGGGTACGGACCCAGTACTTC. Protein sequence: CASSLESGVRTQYF. The chain links TRBV28 to TRBJ2-5; maybe TRBD1 (6 bases). V lost 2 bases, J lost 7 bases, and 14 bases lay in between. Germline V gene data show CDR1 as MDHEN and CDR2 as SYDVKM. This CDR3 region has 14 residues.

V gene TRBV2 combines with J gene TRBJ1-2; TRBD1 agrees at 9 bases. V lost 4 bases to trimming and J lost 4 bases; unmatched junction nucleotides: 13. This CDR3 has 17 amino acids. The germline CDR1 and CDR2 sequences are SNHLY and FYNNEI. CDR3 nucleotides: TGTGCCAGCAGTGGGGAACCCCCGGGACAGGGAAGCTATGGCTACACCTTC. Its translation: CASSGEPPGQGSYGYTF.

V and J are TRBV28 and TRBJ1-5; D is unresolved. Germline V gene data show CDR1 as MDHEN and CDR2 as SYDVKM. The V and J ends lost 5 bases and 2 bases respectively, with 13 bases between them. The CDR3 has 15 amino acids. The CDR3 DNA follows: TGTGCCAGCAGTCGACTGGTTCGGGGCAATCAGCCCCAGCATTTT. The encoded protein is CASSRLVRGNQPQHF.

J is TRBJ1-2 and V is TRBV19; 9 nucleotides agree with TRBD1. In germline, CDR1 is LNHDA, CDR2 SQIVND (reference sequence). V dropped 3 bases and J dropped 6; count of bases not matched to a gene: 8. There are 15 residues in the CDR3. The CDR3 reads CASSILRDRANGYTF. Here the CDR3 DNA reads TGTGCCAGTAGTATCCTAAGGGACAGGGCTAATGGCTACACCTTC.

The chain has TRBV6-5 and TRBJ1-5; no clear D. V lost 10 bases to trimming and J lost 1 base, with 11 bases between them. Germline-derived CDR1 and CDR2 are MNHEY and SVGAGI. The CDR3 length is 13 residues. The DNA for the CDR3 is TGTGCCACCCAAGGAGGGAGCAATCAGCCCCAGCATTTT. It encodes CATQGGSNQPQHF.

The gene calls are TRBV4-3 and TRBJ2-2, with TRBD2 matching 8 bases. This CDR3 has 17 amino acids. The V and J ends lost 4 bases and 6 bases, in that order; junction bases with no gene match: 13. Germline values: CDR1 LGHNA, CDR2 YSLEER. In nucleotides, the CDR3 is TGCGCCAGCAGCCCAAACCACCCGGGACTAGATTCCGGGGAGCTGTTTTTT. This encodes CASSPNHPGLDSGELFF.

Note on this clone: This same CDR3 is encoded by further DNA sequences in the sample. The rearrangement links TRBV15 to TRBJ1-2; tentatively, D is TRBD1 (6 bases). Germline lookup yields CDR1 LNHNV and CDR2 YYDKDF (reference sequence). The CDR3 covers 14 residues. Trimming left V 0 bases short and J 3 bases short, with 8 bases between. The CDR3 DNA is TGTGCCACCAGCAGAGAGGCAGGGGACTATGGCTACACCTTC. It specifies CATSREAGDYGYTF.

V usage is TRBV30 and J usage is TRBJ2-5, with 10 bases matching TRBD1. V shed 1 base, J shed 3 bases, and the junction held 8 bases outside the gene matches. This CDR3 has 16 residues. Germline CDR1 GTSNPN, CDR2 SVGIG (reference sequence). In DNA, the CDR3 is TGTGCCTGGAGTGACTCTCCGACAGGGGGCAAAGAGACCCAGTACTTC. This sequence encodes CAWSDSPTGGKETQYF.

This clone showed up many times. The rearrangement joins TRBV19 to TRBJ1-2, with TRBD1 identical over 8 bases. Germline-derived CDR1 and CDR2 are LNHDA and SQIVND (reference sequence). With V trimmed by 7 bases and J by 8 bases, 6 bases remained unmatched. The CDR3 runs to 12 residues. The CDR3 DNA sequence: TGTGCCAGTACCCAGGGGGCTGGCGGCTACACCTTC. It codes for CASTQGAGGYTF.

The chain recombines TRBV7-6 with TRBJ1-2, with TRBD1 matching 9 bases. CDR1 and CDR2 (germline): SGHVS, FNYEAQ. The CDR3 totals 15 residues. V lost 5 bases to trimming and J lost 4 bases; unmatched junction nucleotides: 8. Here the CDR3 DNA reads TGTGCCAGCAGCCCCAATTGGGGACAGGGCTATGGCTACACCTTC. This encodes CASSPNWGQGYGYTF.